This record looks at one TCR beta chain sequence and its context. These data originate in a study of T cells expressing NK-cell markers. Per the germline V gene, CDR1 is MNHEY and CDR2 is SMNVEV (reference sequence). This CDR3 region has 12 residues. From its re-call of the 5' RACE reads, TCRdb lists each CDR3 protein once, without DNA. This table holds around 550,000 distinct CDR3 sequences. The TCR originated in a man younger than 35 in good health. The sequencing input was blood T cells: a sorted CD56 or NKG2C T cell subset, CD4+ or CD8+ T cells, or bulk PBMC T cells (not recorded which). The chain recombines TRBV27 with TRBJ2-7; the TRBD2 assignment by TCRdb is unverifiable without DNA. CDR3 sequence: CATTSGSYEQYF.